This entry concerns a single TCR beta chain. The sample originates from a study of regulatory and conventional T cells in RAG deficiency. Germline CDR1 reads SGHDT; CDR2 reads YYEEEE. The CDR3 is 15 residues long. V was pared by 1 base and J by 5 bases, with 16 bases between. Genomic DNA came from blood conventional CD4+ T cells gated CD25-low CD127-high. The table came from immunoSEQ multiplex PCR; TCRdb's copy has only in-frame clones and leaves some out. The sample lists fewer than 40,000 clones; approximately 80% were seen once. In addition, the sample was reused for a study of regulatory T cells. That work contributes: The PCR used 52 TRBV and 13 TRBJ primers.

This chain links TRBV5-6 with TRBJ2-7, with a weak D call TRBD1 (5 bases). The sequenced material came from CD4+ effector T cells sorted from blood. This clonotype originated in a human donor in good health. The CDR3 region has the DNA TGTGCCAGCAGCTTGATCTACACAGGCCCAAACGAGCAGTACTTC. Translated, it gives CASSLIYTGPNEQYF.